This TCR beta chain was sequenced for a study of blood T cell repertoires in COVID-19. Study-wide context: Sites in the United States, Italy and Spain provided acute and convalescent COVID-19 samples. The analysed material was cDNA or gDNA that came from T cells, B-cell-depleted T cells, or PBMCs.

The V gene's germline CDR1 is KGHSH and CDR2 LQKENI. V was trimmed by 5 bases and J by 2 bases, leaving 13 bases between them. This CDR3 has 15 amino acids. Original analysis: For nucleated cells, counts were estimated from reference gene primer amplification. Generated by immunoSEQ multiplex PCR, the TCRdb table keeps only in-frame clones and is missing some. V, J and clone size derive from that table, while D and trimming were established from the DNA sequence. Of 100,000 or so clones detected, approximately 90% appear once; the ten largest clones hold 3.5% to 4%. The chain has TRBV18 and TRBJ2-1, with D maybe TRBD1 (5 bases). The sequenced sample was peripheral blood. The TCR was taken from a woman in her forties or fifties in a cohort sampled during active COVID-19. CDR3 sequence (DNA): TGTGCCAGCTCATCAAGGGGCCCTCCCTACAATGAGCAGTTCTTC. Encoded protein: CASSSRGPPYNEQFF.